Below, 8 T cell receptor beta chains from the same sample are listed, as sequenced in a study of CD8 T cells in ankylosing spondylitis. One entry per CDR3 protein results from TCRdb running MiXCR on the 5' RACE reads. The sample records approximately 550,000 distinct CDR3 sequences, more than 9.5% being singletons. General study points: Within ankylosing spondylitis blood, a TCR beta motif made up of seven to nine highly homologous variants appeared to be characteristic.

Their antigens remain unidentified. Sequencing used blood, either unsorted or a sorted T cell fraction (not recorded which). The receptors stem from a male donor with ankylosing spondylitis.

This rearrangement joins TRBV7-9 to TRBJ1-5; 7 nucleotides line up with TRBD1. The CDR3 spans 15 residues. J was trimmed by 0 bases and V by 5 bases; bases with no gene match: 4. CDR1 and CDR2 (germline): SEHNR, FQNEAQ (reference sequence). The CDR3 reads CASSTGDNSNQPQHF. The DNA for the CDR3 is TGTGCCAGCAGCACAGGGGACAATAGCAATCAGCCCCAGCATTTT.

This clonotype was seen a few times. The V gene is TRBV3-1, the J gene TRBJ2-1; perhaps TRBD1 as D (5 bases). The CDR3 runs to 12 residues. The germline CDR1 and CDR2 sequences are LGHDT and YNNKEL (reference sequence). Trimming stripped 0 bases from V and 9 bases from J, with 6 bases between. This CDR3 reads CASSQEGLEQFF. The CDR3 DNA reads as TGTGCCAGCAGCCAAGAGGGGCTTGAGCAGTTCTTC.

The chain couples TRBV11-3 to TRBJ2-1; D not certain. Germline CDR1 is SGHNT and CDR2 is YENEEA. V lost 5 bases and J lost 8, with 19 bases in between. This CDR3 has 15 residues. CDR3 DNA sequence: TGTGCCAGCAGCCCCACCACCGGCTCCTCGGATGAGCAGTTCTTC. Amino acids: CASSPTTGSSDEQFF.

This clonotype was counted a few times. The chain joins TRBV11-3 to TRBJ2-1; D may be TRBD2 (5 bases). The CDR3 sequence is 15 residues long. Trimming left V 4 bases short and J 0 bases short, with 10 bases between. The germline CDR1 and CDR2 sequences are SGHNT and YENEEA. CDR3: CASSSRASSYNEQFF. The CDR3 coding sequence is TGTGCCAGCAGCTCGCGGGCGAGCTCCTACAATGAGCAGTTCTTC.

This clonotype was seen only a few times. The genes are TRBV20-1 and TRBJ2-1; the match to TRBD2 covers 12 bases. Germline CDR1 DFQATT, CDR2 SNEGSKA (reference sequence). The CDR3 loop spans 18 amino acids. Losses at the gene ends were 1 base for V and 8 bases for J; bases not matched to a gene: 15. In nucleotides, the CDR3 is TGCAGTGCTAGAGTTTTGCCCCGAGCACTAGCGGGAGGTGATGAGCAGTTCTTC. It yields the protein CSARVLPRALAGGDEQFF.

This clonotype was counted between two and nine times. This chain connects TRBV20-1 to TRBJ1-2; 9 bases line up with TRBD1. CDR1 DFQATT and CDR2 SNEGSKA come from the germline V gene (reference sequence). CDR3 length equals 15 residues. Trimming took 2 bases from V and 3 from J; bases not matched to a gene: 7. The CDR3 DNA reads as TGCAGTGCTAGACCCCCGGGACAGGGAGACTATGGCTACACCTTC. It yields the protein CSARPPGQGDYGYTF.

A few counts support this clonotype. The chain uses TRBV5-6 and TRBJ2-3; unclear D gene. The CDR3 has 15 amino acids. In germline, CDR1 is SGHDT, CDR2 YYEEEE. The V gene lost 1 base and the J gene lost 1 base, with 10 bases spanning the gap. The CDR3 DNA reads TGTGCCAGCAGCTTGTTGGTCGGGCGCACAGATACGCAGTATTTT. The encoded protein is CASSLLVGRTDTQYF.

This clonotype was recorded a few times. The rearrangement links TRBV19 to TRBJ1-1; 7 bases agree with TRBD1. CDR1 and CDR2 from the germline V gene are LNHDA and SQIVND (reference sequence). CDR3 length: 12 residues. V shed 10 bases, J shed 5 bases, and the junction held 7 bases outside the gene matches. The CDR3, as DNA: TGTGCCACCCGGACAGGCGCTACTGAAGCTTTCTTT. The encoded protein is CATRTGATEAFF.